A selection of T cell receptor beta chains follows, all from one sample in a study of cytomegalovirus exposure and HLA in healthy donors. Sequencing used immunoSEQ multiplex PCR; TCRdb keeps in-frame clones, though not all of them. Seen here are about 40,000 clones, less than 85% observed once, and the top ten hold roughly a tenth. Sequenced input: PBMCs. Receptors originate from a woman between 18 and 29 years old in good health and CMV-seropositive. The CDR3 runs from the conserved cysteine through the conserved F or W. The D gene is left open where the match is weak. Clone size is given for some rows only: seen once, a few or many times, or a class if the clone is expanded.

cdr3_nt: TGTGCCAGCAGTCCGTTGACCGGGGGCACCGGGGAGCTGTTTTTT
cdr3_aa: CASSPLTGGTGELFF
d_call: .
j_call: TRBJ2-2
v_call: TRBV6-1
clone_size: few

cdr3_nt: TGCAGCGTTCCACGGAGAGCTTATGGCTACACCTTC
cdr3_aa: CSVPRRAYGYTF
d_call: .
j_call: TRBJ1-2
v_call: TRBV29-1
clone_size: .

cdr3_nt: TGTGCCAGCAGCCCGCGGACAGGGAACGGGGAGCTGTTTTTT
cdr3_aa: CASSPRTGNGELFF
d_call: TRBD1
j_call: TRBJ2-2
v_call: TRBV7-8
clone_size: .

cdr3_nt: TGTGCCAGTAGTATCTTAGGGGGCACTGAAGCTTTCTTT
cdr3_aa: CASSILGGTEAFF
d_call: .
j_call: TRBJ1-1
v_call: TRBV19
clone_size: .

cdr3_nt: TGTGCCAGCAGTTCGCCTACGGGGGGTGGGTACGAGCAGTACTTC
cdr3_aa: CASSSPTGGGYEQYF
d_call: TRBD2
j_call: TRBJ2-7
v_call: TRBV28
clone_size: .

cdr3_nt: TGCGCCAGCAGCCGCAACAGGGACGAAAAACTGTTTTTT
cdr3_aa: CASSRNRDEKLFF
d_call: .
j_call: TRBJ1-4
v_call: TRBV5-1
clone_size: few

cdr3_nt: TGTGCCAGCCGCCTTGAGGACGAGCAGTACTTC
cdr3_aa: CASRLEDEQYF
d_call: .
j_call: TRBJ2-7
v_call: TRBV7-9
clone_size: .

cdr3_nt: TGTGCCAGTAGTATAGCGAATGGGCAGTACGAGCAGTACTTC
cdr3_aa: CASSIANGQYEQYF
d_call: .
j_call: TRBJ2-7
v_call: TRBV19
clone_size: .

cdr3_nt: TGCGCCAGCAGCCAAGATACTTGGACAGGGGACTACGAGCAGTACTTC
cdr3_aa: CASSQDTWTGDYEQYF
d_call: TRBD1
j_call: TRBJ2-7
v_call: TRBV4-1
clone_size: .

cdr3_nt: TGTGCCAGCTCACCGCCGGGACTAGCGGGAGGCCGGACAGATACGCAGTATTTT
cdr3_aa: CASSPPGLAGGRTDTQYF
d_call: TRBD2
j_call: TRBJ2-3
v_call: TRBV18
clone_size: .

cdr3_nt: TGTGCCAGCAGTGAATTTTACGGGATCCGGGACAGGGTGGTCACAGATACGCAGTATTTT
cdr3_aa: CASSEFYGIRDRVVTDTQYF
d_call: TRBD1
j_call: TRBJ2-3
v_call: TRBV2
clone_size: .

cdr3_nt: TGTTCCAGCAGCTTTCGTCCTCAGGAGCAGTACTTC
cdr3_aa: CSSSFRPQEQYF
d_call: .
j_call: TRBJ2-7
v_call: TRBV7-9
clone_size: .

cdr3_nt: TGTGCCAGCGAAGAGGCGAACTATGGCTACACCTTC
cdr3_aa: CASEEANYGYTF
d_call: .
j_call: TRBJ1-2
v_call: TRBV2
clone_size: .

cdr3_nt: TGCGCCAGCAGCTTGGCGCCCCGGGACAGACTTAATAGTACAGAAGCTTTCTTT
cdr3_aa: CASSLAPRDRLNSTEAFF
d_call: TRBD1
j_call: TRBJ1-1
v_call: TRBV5-1
clone_size: .

cdr3_nt: TGTGCCAGCAGCGCGACAGGGGGAGGTTCACCCCTCCACTTT
cdr3_aa: CASSATGGGSPLHF
d_call: TRBD1
j_call: TRBJ1-6
v_call: TRBV9
clone_size: .

cdr3_nt: TGTGCCATCAGTGACCCCGGGACTACCACTAGAAGGGATACGCAGTATTTT
cdr3_aa: CAISDPGTTTRRDTQYF
d_call: TRBD2
j_call: TRBJ2-3
v_call: TRBV10-3
clone_size: .

cdr3_nt: TGTGCCAGCAGTACTAGGGACACCGGGGAGCTGTTTTTT
cdr3_aa: CASSTRDTGELFF
d_call: .
j_call: TRBJ2-2
v_call: TRBV6-5
clone_size: .

cdr3_nt: TGTGCCAGCAGCCAAGGTACAGCCTGGTATGGCTACACCTTC
cdr3_aa: CASSQGTAWYGYTF
d_call: .
j_call: TRBJ1-2
v_call: TRBV14
clone_size: few

cdr3_nt: TGTGCCAGCAGTTTCAAAACAGGACAGGGTCTCTATGGCTACACCTTC
cdr3_aa: CASSFKTGQGLYGYTF
d_call: TRBD1
j_call: TRBJ1-2
v_call: TRBV27
clone_size: .

cdr3_nt: TGTGCCAGCAGTTACAGCGGGTCGCAGTACTTC
cdr3_aa: CASSYSGSQYF
d_call: .
j_call: TRBJ2-7
v_call: TRBV6-5
clone_size: few

cdr3_nt: TGTGCCAGCAGCCAGGGACTAGACACAGATACGCAGTATTTT
cdr3_aa: CASSQGLDTDTQYF
d_call: TRBD2
j_call: TRBJ2-3
v_call: TRBV7-6
clone_size: .

cdr3_nt: TGTGCCAGTAGTATTGGGGGAGGGGCCTACGAGCAGTACTTC
cdr3_aa: CASSIGGGAYEQYF
d_call: TRBD2
j_call: TRBJ2-7
v_call: TRBV19
clone_size: .

cdr3_nt: TGCAGCGTTGAAGTCCCGGGACAGGGGGCCTATGGCTACACCTTC
cdr3_aa: CSVEVPGQGAYGYTF
d_call: TRBD1
j_call: TRBJ1-2
v_call: TRBV29-1
clone_size: .

cdr3_nt: TGTGCCAGCAGAGTCTTGCGGACAGGGGCCTACGAGCAGTACTTC
cdr3_aa: CASRVLRTGAYEQYF
d_call: TRBD1
j_call: TRBJ2-7
v_call: TRBV28
clone_size: .

cdr3_nt: TGTGCCAGCAGCTTAACTGGGGACCCAGGGGGGAGCAATCAGCCCCAGCATTTT
cdr3_aa: CASSLTGDPGGSNQPQHF
d_call: TRBD1
j_call: TRBJ1-5
v_call: TRBV7-3
clone_size: .